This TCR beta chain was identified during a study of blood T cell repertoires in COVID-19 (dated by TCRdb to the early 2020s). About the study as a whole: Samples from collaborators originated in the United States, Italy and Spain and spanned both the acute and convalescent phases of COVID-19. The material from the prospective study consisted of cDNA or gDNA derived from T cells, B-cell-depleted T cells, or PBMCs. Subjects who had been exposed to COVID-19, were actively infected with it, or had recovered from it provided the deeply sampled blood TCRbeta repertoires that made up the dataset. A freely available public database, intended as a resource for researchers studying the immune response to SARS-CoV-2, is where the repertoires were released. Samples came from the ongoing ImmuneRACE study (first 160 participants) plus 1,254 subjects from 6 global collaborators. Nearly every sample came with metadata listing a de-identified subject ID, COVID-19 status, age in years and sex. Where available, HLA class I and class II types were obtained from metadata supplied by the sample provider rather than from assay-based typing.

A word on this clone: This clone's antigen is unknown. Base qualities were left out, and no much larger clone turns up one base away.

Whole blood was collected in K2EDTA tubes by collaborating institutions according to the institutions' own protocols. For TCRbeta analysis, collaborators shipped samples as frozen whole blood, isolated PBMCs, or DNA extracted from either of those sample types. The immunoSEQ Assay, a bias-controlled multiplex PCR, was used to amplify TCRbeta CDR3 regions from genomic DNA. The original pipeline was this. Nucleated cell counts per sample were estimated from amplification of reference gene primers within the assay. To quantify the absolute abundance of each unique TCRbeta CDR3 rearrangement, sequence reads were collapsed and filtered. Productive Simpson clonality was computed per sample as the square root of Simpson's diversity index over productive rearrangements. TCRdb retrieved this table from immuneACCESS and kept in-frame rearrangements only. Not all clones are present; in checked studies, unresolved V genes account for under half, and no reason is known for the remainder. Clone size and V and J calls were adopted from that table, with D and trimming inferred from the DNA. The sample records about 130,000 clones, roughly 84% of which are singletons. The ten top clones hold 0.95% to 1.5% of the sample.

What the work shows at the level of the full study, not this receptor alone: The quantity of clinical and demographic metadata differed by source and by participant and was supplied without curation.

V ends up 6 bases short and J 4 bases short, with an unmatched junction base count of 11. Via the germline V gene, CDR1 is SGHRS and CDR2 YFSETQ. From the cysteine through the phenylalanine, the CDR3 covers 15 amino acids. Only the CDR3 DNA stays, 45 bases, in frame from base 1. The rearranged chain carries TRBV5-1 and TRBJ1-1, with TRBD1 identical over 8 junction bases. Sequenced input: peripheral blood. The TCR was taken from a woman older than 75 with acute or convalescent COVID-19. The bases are TGCGCCAGCAATCCCCAGGGGGCGCAGGGCACTGAAGCTTTCTTT. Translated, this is CASNPQGAQGTEAFF.